The clone carrying this T cell receptor (beta chain) was seen a few times. Sample-barcoded 5' priming and a J-beta primer mix drove a second PCR of about 6 to 12 cycles. Each cDNA molecule received a tag from a template-switch adaptor that had 12 random nucleotides. One entry per CDR3 protein results from TCRdb running MiXCR on the 5' RACE reads. Counted here are fewer than 800,000 distinct CDR3 sequences, approximately 21% occurring once; the ten biggest clones make up 3.5% to 4%. The CDR3 is made up of 18 amino acids. V dropped 6 bases and J dropped 1; count of bases not matched to a gene: 16. The V gene's germline CDR1 is DFQATT and CDR2 SNEGSKA (reference sequence). This specimen comes from a study of blood T cells in healthy people across ages. Donors were systemically healthy Caucasian individuals from Russia aged 6 to 90 years. The authors extracted at least 6 micrograms of total RNA per sample.

V is TRBV20-1 and J is TRBJ2-4; 9 nucleotides line up with TRBD2. Sequenced material: blood. The source of this sequence is a man between 65 and 85 years old in good health. The chain's CDR3 is CSAPGLAGSPGAKNIQYF. The CDR3 DNA reads TGCAGTGCCCCGGGGCTAGCGGGATCCCCAGGGGCCAAAAACATTCAGTACTTC.